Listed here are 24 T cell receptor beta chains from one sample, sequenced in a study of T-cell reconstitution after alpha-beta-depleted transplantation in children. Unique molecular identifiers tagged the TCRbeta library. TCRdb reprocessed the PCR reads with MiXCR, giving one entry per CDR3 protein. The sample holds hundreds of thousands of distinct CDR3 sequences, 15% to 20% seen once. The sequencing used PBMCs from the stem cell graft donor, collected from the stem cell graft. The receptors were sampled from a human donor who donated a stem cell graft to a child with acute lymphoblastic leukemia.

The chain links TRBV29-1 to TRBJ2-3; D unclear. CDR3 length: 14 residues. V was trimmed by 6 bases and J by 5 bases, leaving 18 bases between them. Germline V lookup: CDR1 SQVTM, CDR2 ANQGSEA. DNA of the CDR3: TGCAGCGTCGCCCCCCCGGGCAGGCTAGATACGCAGTATTTT. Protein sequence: CSVAPPGRLDTQYF.

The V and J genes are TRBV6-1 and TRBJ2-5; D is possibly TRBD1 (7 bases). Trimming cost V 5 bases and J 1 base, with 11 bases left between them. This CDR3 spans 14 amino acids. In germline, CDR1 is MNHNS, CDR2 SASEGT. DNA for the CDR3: TGTGCCAGCAGTCCAGGGGGGATCCAAGAGACCCAGTACTTC. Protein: CASSPGGIQETQYF.

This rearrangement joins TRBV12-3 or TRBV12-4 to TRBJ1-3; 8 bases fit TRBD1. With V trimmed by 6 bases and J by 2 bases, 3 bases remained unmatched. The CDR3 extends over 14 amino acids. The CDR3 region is CASRTRGPGNTIYF. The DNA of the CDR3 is TGTGCCAGCAGGACCAGGGGGCCTGGAAACACCATATATTTT.

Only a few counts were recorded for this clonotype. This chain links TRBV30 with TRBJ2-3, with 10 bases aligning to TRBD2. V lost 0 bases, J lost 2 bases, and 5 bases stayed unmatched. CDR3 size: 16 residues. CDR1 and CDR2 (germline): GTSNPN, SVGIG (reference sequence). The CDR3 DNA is TGTGCCTGGAGTGTTAGGACTAGCGGTCTCACAGATACGCAGTATTTT. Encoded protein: CAWSVRTSGLTDTQYF. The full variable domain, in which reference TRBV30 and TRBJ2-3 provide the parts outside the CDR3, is SQTIHQWPATLVQPVGSPLSLECTVEGTSNPNLYWYRQAAGRGLQLLFYSVGIGQISSEVPQNLSASRPQDRQFILSSKKLLLSDSGFYLCAWSVRTSGLTDTQYFGPGTRLTVL.

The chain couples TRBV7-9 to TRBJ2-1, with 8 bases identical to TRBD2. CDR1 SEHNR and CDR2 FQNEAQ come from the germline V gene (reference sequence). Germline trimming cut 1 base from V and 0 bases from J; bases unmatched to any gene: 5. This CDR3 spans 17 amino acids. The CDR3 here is CASSLDAGGSSYNEQFF. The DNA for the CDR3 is TGTGCCAGCAGCTTAGATGCGGGGGGCTCCTCCTACAATGAGCAGTTCTTC.

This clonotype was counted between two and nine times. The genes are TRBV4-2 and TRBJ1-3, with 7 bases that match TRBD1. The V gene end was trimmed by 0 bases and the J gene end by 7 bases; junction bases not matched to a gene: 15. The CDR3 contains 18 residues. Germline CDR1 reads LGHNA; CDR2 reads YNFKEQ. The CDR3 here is CASSQDPMGRLGGNTIYF. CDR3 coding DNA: TGTGCCAGCAGCCAAGATCCGATGGGCCGGCTAGGGGGCAACACCATATATTTT.

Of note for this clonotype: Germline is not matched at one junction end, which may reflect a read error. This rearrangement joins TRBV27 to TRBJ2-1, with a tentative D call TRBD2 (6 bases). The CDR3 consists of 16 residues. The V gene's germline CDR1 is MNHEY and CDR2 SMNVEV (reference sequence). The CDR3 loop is CAARPGPGDPNKEQFF. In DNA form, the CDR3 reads TGTGCCGCTCGCCCAGGGCCGGGAGACCCTAACAAAGAGCAGTTCTTC.

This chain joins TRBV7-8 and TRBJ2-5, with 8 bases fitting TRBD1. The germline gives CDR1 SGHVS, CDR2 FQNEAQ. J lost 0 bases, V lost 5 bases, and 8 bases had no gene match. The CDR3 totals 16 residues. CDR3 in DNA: TGTGCCAGCAGCCTCCGCCGGGACAGGCACCAAGAGACCCAGTACTTC. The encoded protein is CASSLRRDRHQETQYF.

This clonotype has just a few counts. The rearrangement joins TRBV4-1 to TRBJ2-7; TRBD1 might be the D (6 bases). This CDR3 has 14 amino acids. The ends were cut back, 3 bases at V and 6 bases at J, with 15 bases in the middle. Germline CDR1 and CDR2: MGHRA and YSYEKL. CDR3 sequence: CASSHTGSFAEQYF. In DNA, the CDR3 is TGCGCCAGCAGCCATACAGGGAGTTTTGCCGAGCAGTACTTC.

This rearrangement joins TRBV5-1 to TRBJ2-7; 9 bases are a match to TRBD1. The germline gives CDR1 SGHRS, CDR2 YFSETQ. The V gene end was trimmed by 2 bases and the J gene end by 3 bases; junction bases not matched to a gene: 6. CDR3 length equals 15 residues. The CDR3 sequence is CASSFSGQGFYEQYF. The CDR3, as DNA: TGCGCCAGCAGCTTTAGCGGACAGGGGTTCTACGAGCAGTACTTC.

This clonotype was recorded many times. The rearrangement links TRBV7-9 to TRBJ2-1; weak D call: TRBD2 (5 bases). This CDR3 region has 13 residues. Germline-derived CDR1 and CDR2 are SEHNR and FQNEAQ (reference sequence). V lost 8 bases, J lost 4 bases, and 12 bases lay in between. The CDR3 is CASLDSTYNEQFF. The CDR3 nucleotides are TGTGCCAGCTTGGACTCTACGTACAATGAGCAGTTCTTC.

CDR3 residues: CASDEGVYNEQFF. DNA of the CDR3: TGCGCCAGCGATGAAGGGGTCTACAATGAGCAGTTCTTC. The J gene is TRBJ2-1, the V gene TRBV10-2; maybe TRBD1 (5 bases). V was cut by 8 bases and J by 3 bases, with 11 bases left in between. This CDR3 comprises 13 residues. Germline V CDR1 and CDR2: WSHSY, SAAADI.

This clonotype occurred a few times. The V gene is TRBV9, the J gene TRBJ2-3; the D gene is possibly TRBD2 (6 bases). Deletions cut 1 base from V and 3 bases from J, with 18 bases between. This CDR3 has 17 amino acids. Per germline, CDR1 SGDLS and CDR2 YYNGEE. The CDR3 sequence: CASSVFPEGLGTDTQYF. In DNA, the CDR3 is TGTGCCAGCAGCGTATTCCCGGAGGGACTCGGAACAGATACGCAGTATTTT.

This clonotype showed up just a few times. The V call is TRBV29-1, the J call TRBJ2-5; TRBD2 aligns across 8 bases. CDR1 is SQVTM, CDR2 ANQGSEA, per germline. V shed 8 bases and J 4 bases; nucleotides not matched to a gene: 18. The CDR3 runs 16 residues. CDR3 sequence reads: CSCRLALSGAGETQYF. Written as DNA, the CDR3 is TGCAGCTGTCGACTAGCGCTATCCGGGGCCGGAGAGACCCAGTACTTC.

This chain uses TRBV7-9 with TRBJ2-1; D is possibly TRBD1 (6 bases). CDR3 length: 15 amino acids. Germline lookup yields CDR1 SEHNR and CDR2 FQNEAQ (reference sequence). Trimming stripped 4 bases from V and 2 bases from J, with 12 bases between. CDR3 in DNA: TGTGCCAGCAGCTCCACAGGGCGCCCCTACAATGAGCAGTTCTTC. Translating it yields CASSSTGRPYNEQFF. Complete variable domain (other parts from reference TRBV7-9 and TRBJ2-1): DTGVSQNPRHKITKRGQNVTFRCDPISEHNRLYWYRQTLGQGPEFLTYFQNEAQLEKSRLLSDRFSAERPKGSFSTLEIQRTEQGDSAMYLCASSSTGRPYNEQFFGPGTRLTVL.

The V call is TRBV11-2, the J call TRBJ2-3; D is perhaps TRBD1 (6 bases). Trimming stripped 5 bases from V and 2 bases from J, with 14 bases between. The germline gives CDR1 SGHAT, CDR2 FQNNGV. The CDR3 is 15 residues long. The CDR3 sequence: CASSRLRGNTDTQYF. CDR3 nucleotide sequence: TGTGCCAGCAGCCGTCTCAGGGGAAACACAGATACGCAGTATTTT.

CDR3 DNA sequence: TGTGCCAGCAGTGAAGTAGGGGGCAATTCCTACAATGAGCAGTTCTTC. It yields the protein CASSEVGGNSYNEQFF. The chain recombines TRBV25-1 with TRBJ2-1, with TRBD1 matching 7 bases. Germline-derived CDR1 and CDR2 are MGHDK and SYGVNS. There are 16 residues in the CDR3. Trimming removed 2 bases from V and 1 base from J; junction bases left unmatched: 5.

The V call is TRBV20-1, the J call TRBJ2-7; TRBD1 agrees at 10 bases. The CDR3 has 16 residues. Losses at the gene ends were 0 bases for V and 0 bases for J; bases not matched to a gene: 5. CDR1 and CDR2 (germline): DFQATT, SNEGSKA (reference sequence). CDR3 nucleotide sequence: TGCAGTGCTAGAGATTGGACAGGGGGAGCCTCCTACGAGCAGTACTTC. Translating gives CSARDWTGGASYEQYF.

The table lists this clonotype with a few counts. The CDR3 reads CASSLTGLPWRQFF. CDR3 DNA sequence: TGTGCCAGCAGTTTAACAGGGCTACCTTGGAGGCAGTTCTTC. The V gene is TRBV6-5, the J gene TRBJ2-1; perhaps TRBD1 as D (6 bases). Germline-derived CDR1 and CDR2 are MNHEY and SVGAGI. This CDR3 has 14 residues. V was clipped by 4 bases and J by 12 bases, with 19 bases between them.

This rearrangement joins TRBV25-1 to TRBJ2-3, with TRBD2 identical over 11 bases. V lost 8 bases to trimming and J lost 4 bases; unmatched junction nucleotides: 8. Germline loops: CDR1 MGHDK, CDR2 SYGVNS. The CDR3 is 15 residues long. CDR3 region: CASAATSGSSDTQYF. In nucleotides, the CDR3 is TGTGCCAGCGCTGCCACTAGCGGGAGCTCAGATACGCAGTATTTT.

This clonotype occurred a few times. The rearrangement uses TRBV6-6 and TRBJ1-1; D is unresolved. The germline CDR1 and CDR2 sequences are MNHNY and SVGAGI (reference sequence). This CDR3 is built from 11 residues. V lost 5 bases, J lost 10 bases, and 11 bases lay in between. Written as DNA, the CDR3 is TGTGCCAGCAGTCCAGACCTGCTAGCTTTCTTT. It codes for CASSPDLLAFF.

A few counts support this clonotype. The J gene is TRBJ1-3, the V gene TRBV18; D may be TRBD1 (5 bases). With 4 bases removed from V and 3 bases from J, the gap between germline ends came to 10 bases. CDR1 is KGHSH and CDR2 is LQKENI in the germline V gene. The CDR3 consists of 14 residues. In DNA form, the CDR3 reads TGTGCCAGCTCACTCCGGGACGGTGGAAACACCATATATTTT. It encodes CASSLRDGGNTIYF.

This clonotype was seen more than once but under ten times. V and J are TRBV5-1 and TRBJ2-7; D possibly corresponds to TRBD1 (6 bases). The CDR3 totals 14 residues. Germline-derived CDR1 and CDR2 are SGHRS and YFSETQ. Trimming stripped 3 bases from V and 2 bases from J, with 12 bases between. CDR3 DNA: TGCGCCAGCAGCTACGACAGGCTGGCCTACGAGCAGTACTTC. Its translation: CASSYDRLAYEQYF.

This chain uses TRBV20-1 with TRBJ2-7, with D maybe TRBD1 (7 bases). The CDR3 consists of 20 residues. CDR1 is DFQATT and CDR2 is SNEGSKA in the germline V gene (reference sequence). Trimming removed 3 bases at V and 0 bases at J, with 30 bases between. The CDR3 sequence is CSASTPRDSWWTGASYEQYF. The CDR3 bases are TGCAGTGCTAGCACTCCAAGGGACAGCTGGTGGACGGGAGCCTCCTACGAGCAGTACTTC.